The rows below give T cell receptor beta chains drawn from one sample of a study of T cells in Graves' hyperthyroidism and ophthalmopathy. Via MiXCR, TCRdb re-called the multiplex PCR reads, giving one row per CDR3 protein. The table has roughly 500,000 distinct CDR3 sequences, around 22% seen once. The sequencing input was blood. The origin of the receptors is a young woman with Graves' ophthalmopathy. Each CDR3 is given with its conserved first and last residue. A D gene is named only where the DNA matches it firmly. Rows may omit the clone size; those that give it use once, few, many or a size class.

cdr3_aa	cdr3_nt	d_call	v_call	j_call	clone_size
CASSPLDSYEQYF	TGTGCCAGCTCACCACTGGACAGCTACGAGCAGTACTTC	-	TRBV18	TRBJ2-7	many
CASSYDGLHDSNQPQHF	TGTGCCAGCAGTTACGACGGCCTACATGATAGCAATCAGCCCCAGCATTTT	-	TRBV6-5	TRBJ1-5	many
CASSQAYGGWPQHF	TGTGCCAGCAGCCAAGCGTACGGGGGATGGCCCCAGCATTTT	-	TRBV3-1	TRBJ1-5	-
CASTLGTAKNIQYF	TGCGCCAGTACCCTCGGGACAGCCAAAAACATTCAGTACTTC	-	TRBV5-1	TRBJ2-4	-
CASSPPQGGRDNQPQHF	TGTGCCAGCAGTCCTCCTCAAGGTGGTCGCGACAATCAGCCCCAGCATTTT	-	TRBV28	TRBJ1-5	-
CASSLKGAGGYTF	TGTGCCAGCAGTTTAAAGGGAGCTGGTGGCTACACCTTC	-	TRBV12-3/TRBV12-4	TRBJ1-2	few
CASSTQTRGNMDTEAFF	TGTGCCAGCAGCACCCAAACAAGGGGGAATATGGACACTGAAGCTTTCTTT	-	TRBV7-9	TRBJ1-1	many
CSVEVLETGGEVGYTF	TGCAGCGTTGAGGTCCTGGAGACAGGGGGAGAGGTTGGCTACACCTTC	TRBD1	TRBV29-1	TRBJ1-2	many
CSVEDQGEGYEQYF	TGCAGCGTTGAAGATCAGGGGGAAGGCTACGAGCAGTACTTC	TRBD1	TRBV29-1	TRBJ2-7	many
CASSQGSNGYTF	TGTGCCAGCAGCCAGGGGAGTAATGGCTACACCTTC	-	TRBV6-1	TRBJ1-2	-
CASRRDRATNEKLFF	TGTGCCAGCAGGCGGGACAGGGCAACTAATGAAAAACTGTTTTTT	TRBD1	TRBV12-3/TRBV12-4	TRBJ1-4	many
CASSQDTTQYF	TGTGCCAGCAGCCAAGATACGACGCAGTATTTT	-	TRBV3-1	TRBJ2-3	-
CASSSTGRFQETQYF	TGCGCCAGCAGCTCGACAGGAAGATTCCAAGAGACCCAGTACTTC	-	TRBV5-1	TRBJ2-5	few
CASSSLAGYQETQYF	TGCGCCAGCAGCTCACTAGCGGGGTACCAAGAGACCCAGTACTTC	TRBD2	TRBV5-1	TRBJ2-5	many
CASSVQGQLSYGYTF	TGTGCCAGCAGTGTACAGGGACAGCTCTCCTATGGCTACACCTTC	TRBD1	TRBV28	TRBJ1-2	many
CAIRDNNSYEQYF	TGTGCCATCAGGGACAATAACTCCTACGAGCAGTACTTC	-	TRBV10-3	TRBJ2-7	-
CASSPGLTGSYTEAFF	TGTGCCAGCTCACCAGGGCTGACCGGGTCCTACACTGAAGCTTTCTTT	-	TRBV18	TRBJ1-1	many
CASSTYTLTPMNTEAFF	TGTGCCAGCAGCACCTACACCTTAACCCCCATGAACACTGAAGCTTTCTTT	-	TRBV7-3	TRBJ1-1	-
CASSQDFSSYGYTF	TGTGCCAGCAGCCAAGATTTCAGTAGCTATGGCTACACCTTC	-	TRBV4-2	TRBJ1-2	many
CASSPNPDRNTEAFF	TGTGCCAGCAGCCCAAACCCCGACAGGAACACTGAAGCTTTCTTT	-	TRBV7-6	TRBJ1-1	many
CATGQRSYGYTF	TGTGCCACCGGACAAAGGTCCTATGGCTACACCTTC	-	TRBV7-2	TRBJ1-2	-
CASSRGLAGDETQYF	TGTGCCAGCAGCCGCGGACTAGCGGGGGATGAGACCCAGTACTTC	TRBD2	TRBV12-3/TRBV12-4	TRBJ2-5	many
CASSPTTSGLTGELFF	TGTGCCAGTAGTCCTACCACTAGCGGACTCACCGGGGAGCTGTTTTTT	TRBD2	TRBV19	TRBJ2-2	many
CASSTPGSKETQYF	TGTGCCAGTAGTACACCGGGATCCAAAGAGACCCAGTACTTC	-	TRBV19	TRBJ2-5	few
CASSLRGSGGEQYF	TGTGCCAGCAGTTTAAGGGGGAGCGGGGGCGAGCAGTACTTC	TRBD2	TRBV27	TRBJ2-7	many
CASSFDTTNTIYF	TGTGCCAGCAGCTTCGACACCACAAACACCATATATTTT	-	TRBV5-6	TRBJ1-3	many
CASMGGWGRVQPQHF	TGTGCCAGTATGGGTGGGTGGGGGCGCGTTCAGCCCCAGCATTTT	-	TRBV19	TRBJ1-5	many
CASRTGALEQYF	TGTGCCAGCAGAACAGGGGCCCTCGAGCAGTACTTC	TRBD1	TRBV6-1	TRBJ2-7	many
CASLGHTGELFF	TGTGCCAGCCTCGGGCACACCGGGGAGCTGTTTTTT	-	TRBV11-2	TRBJ2-2	many
CSARATGGALYSNQPQHF	TGCAGTGCTAGAGCCACAGGGGGTGCCTTGTATAGCAATCAGCCCCAGCATTTT	TRBD1	TRBV20-1	TRBJ1-5	many
CASRQGLGVNIQYF	TGTGCCAGCAGACAGGGCCTAGGGGTAAACATTCAGTACTTC	-	TRBV12-3/TRBV12-4	TRBJ2-4	many
CASREDLQETQYF	TGTGCCAGCCGAGAGGACTTACAAGAGACCCAGTACTTC	-	TRBV2	TRBJ2-5	-
CATSRGSDPETQYF	TGTGCCACCAGCAGAGGAAGTGATCCGGAGACCCAGTACTTC	-	TRBV15	TRBJ2-5	-
CASSGTGPGNTIYF	TGTGCCAGCAGCGGGACAGGACCTGGAAACACCATATATTTT	TRBD1	TRBV6-1	TRBJ1-3	-
CASLGDRRTTGNTEAFF	TGTGCCAGCCTCGGGGACAGGAGGACGACGGGAAACACTGAAGCTTTCTTT	TRBD1	TRBV27	TRBJ1-1	many
CASTHAPTAYEQYF	TGTGCCAGCACCCATGCCCCGACAGCCTACGAGCAGTACTTC	-	TRBV28	TRBJ2-7	-
CASSEGTSGSEQYF	TGTGCCAGCAGTGAAGGGACTAGCGGGAGCGAGCAGTACTTC	TRBD2	TRBV6-1	TRBJ2-7	many
CASSGQVFYGYTF	TGTGCCAGCTCCGGCCAGGTTTTCTATGGCTACACCTTC	-	TRBV6-2/TRBV6-3	TRBJ1-2	many
CSARGPRMNTEAFF	TGCAGTGCTAGAGGTCCAAGAATGAACACTGAAGCTTTCTTT	-	TRBV20-1	TRBJ1-1	many
CASSFMSVTGYEQYF	TGTGCCAGCAGTTTTATGTCCGTGACTGGTTACGAGCAGTACTTC	-	TRBV28	TRBJ2-7	many
CASSLSKRDQPQHF	TGTGCCAGCAGTTTATCTAAGAGGGACCAGCCCCAGCATTTT	-	TRBV28	TRBJ1-5	many
CASSLAHQGNVYEQYF	TGTGCCAGCAGCTTAGCGCATCAGGGGAATGTCTACGAGCAGTACTTC	-	TRBV7-2	TRBJ2-7	many
CASSEAGMWTEAFF	TGTGCCAGCAGTGAGGCAGGGATGTGGACTGAAGCTTTCTTT	-	TRBV25-1	TRBJ1-1	many
CASSVAIQNYGYTF	TGTGCCAGCAGCGTAGCCATACAGAACTATGGCTACACCTTC	-	TRBV9	TRBJ1-2	many
CASSQIGTNYGYTF	TGCGCCAGCAGCCAGATAGGGACCAACTATGGCTACACCTTC	-	TRBV4-1	TRBJ1-2	-
CASSQRLAGSETQYF	TGCGCCAGCAGCCAACGCCTAGCGGGGTCAGAGACCCAGTACTTC	TRBD2	TRBV4-3	TRBJ2-5	many
CASSQDPTSGSSYEQYF	TGTGCCAGCAGCCAAGACCCAACTAGCGGGAGCTCCTACGAGCAGTACTTC	TRBD2	TRBV14	TRBJ2-7	-
CASSPPGTNQPQHF	TGTGCCAGCAGTCCCCCCGGGACCAATCAGCCCCAGCATTTT	-	TRBV27	TRBJ1-5	many
CATSRDSLAGGSSTQYF	TGTGCCACCAGCAGAGATAGCCTAGCGGGGGGATCATCGACCCAGTACTTC	TRBD2	TRBV15	TRBJ2-5	many
CASSRLGLTEAFF	TGTGCCAGCAGCCGCCTGGGACTTACGGAAGCTTTCTTT	-	TRBV14	TRBJ1-1	once
CSVRPRAKETQYF	TGCAGCGTGCGACCAAGAGCCAAAGAGACCCAGTACTTC	-	TRBV29-1	TRBJ2-5	-
CSAGLQGDYEQYF	TGCAGTGCTGGACTACAGGGGGACTACGAGCAGTACTTC	TRBD1	TRBV20-1	TRBJ2-7	-
CASQDRGLGYTF	TGTGCCAGCCAAGACAGGGGGCTGGGCTACACCTTC	TRBD1	TRBV28	TRBJ1-2	many
CASSYPKGQLIYEQYF	TGTGCCAGCAGTTACCCTAAGGGACAGTTAATCTACGAGCAGTACTTC	TRBD1	TRBV6-2/TRBV6-3	TRBJ2-7	many